Each of the 10 T cell receptor beta chains below was sequenced from the same sample in a study of T cells in Graves' hyperthyroidism and ophthalmopathy. RNA transcripts served as the template for amplifying TCR beta CDR3 regions. First-round RT-PCR with HTBI primers amplified the TCR CDR3 region. TCRdb reprocessed the multiplex PCR reads with MiXCR, giving one entry per CDR3 protein. The sample shows 610,000 or so distinct CDR3 sequences, approximately 44% of them seen only once. Sequences were obtained from peripheral blood or thyroid tissue (not recorded which). Source of these receptors: a woman in her late teens or twenties with Graves' hyperthyroidism.

This clonotype was observed many times. V is TRBV5-1 and J is TRBJ2-7, with a weak D call TRBD2 (6 bases). Trimming took off 0 bases at V and 0 bases at J, with 10 bases between the two ends. This CDR3 has 15 residues. Germline loops: CDR1 SGHRS, CDR2 YFSETQ. The CDR3 protein is CASSLDAGNSYEQYF. The CDR3 DNA sequence: TGCGCCAGCAGCTTGGACGCGGGAAACTCCTACGAGCAGTACTTC.

The chain combines TRBV15 with TRBJ2-5; 16 positions match TRBD2. CDR3 length equals 17 residues. The germline V gene has CDR1 LNHNV and CDR2 YYDKDF (reference sequence). Losses at the gene ends were 1 base for V and 5 bases for J; bases not matched to a gene: 4. The CDR3 DNA is TGTGCCACCAGCAGAGTGGGACTAGCGGGAGGGCGCGAGACCCAGTACTTC. The encoded protein is CATSRVGLAGGRETQYF.

The J gene is TRBJ1-1, the V gene TRBV10-3; 9 bases line up with TRBD1. CDR1 and CDR2 from the germline V gene are ENHRY and SYGVKD. Trimming cost V 7 bases and J 1 base; bases outside gene matches: 4. The CDR3 runs to 14 residues. The CDR3 loop reads CAITAGQGNTEAFF. The CDR3 DNA is TGTGCCATCACAGCGGGACAGGGGAACACTGAAGCTTTCTTT.

This clonotype was observed many times. The junction departs from germline at one end; a sequencing error may be responsible. This rearrangement joins TRBV7-7 to TRBJ2-5; 10 bases align to TRBD2. The CDR3 extends over 15 amino acids. The germline V gene encodes CDR1 SSHAT and CDR2 FNYEAQ (reference sequence). The CDR3, as DNA: TGTGCTAGCAGCATCTGGACTAGCGGAAAGGAGACCCAGTACTTC. It yields the protein CASSIWTSGKETQYF.

This rearrangement joins TRBV15 to TRBJ2-7; 9 bases fit TRBD2. CDR3 length equals 14 residues. J lost 4 bases, V lost 2 bases, and 3 bases had no gene match. Looked up from germline, CDR1 is LNHNV and CDR2 is YYDKDF (reference sequence). The chain's CDR3 is CATSRSGLAYEQYF. The DNA for the CDR3 is TGTGCCACCAGCAGATCCGGACTAGCGTACGAGCAGTACTTC.

There are many counts of this clonotype. V usage is TRBV4-1 and J usage is TRBJ2-5; 7 bases match TRBD2. Looked up from germline, CDR1 is MGHRA and CDR2 is YSYEKL. Trimming took 1 base from V and 2 from J; bases not matched to a gene: 4. The CDR3 extends over 15 amino acids. In DNA form, the CDR3 reads TGCGCCAGCAGCCAAGTGGTCGGGGGGCAAGAGACCCAGTACTTC. It specifies CASSQVVGGQETQYF.

This clonotype was found a few times. This chain uses TRBV4-1 with TRBJ2-7; TRBD2 aligns across 10 bases. CDR1 is MGHRA and CDR2 is YSYEKL in the germline V gene. The CDR3 is 16 amino acids. Trimming removed 0 bases from V and 3 bases from J; junction bases left unmatched: 5. In nucleotides, the CDR3 is TGCGCCAGCAGCCAAGAGCCTAGCGGGAGTTACTACGAGCAGTACTTC. It specifies CASSQEPSGSYYEQYF.

This clonotype is a singleton in its sample. In nucleotides, the CDR3 is TGTGCCAGCAGCGTGAGCGGGAGCCTTTGGTACGAGCATTTT. It specifies CASSVSGSLWYEHF. V and J are TRBV9 and TRBJ1-5; D not resolved. This CDR3 region has 14 residues. The germline V and J ends were trimmed by 2 bases and 14 bases, with 20 bases remaining between them. Looked up from germline, CDR1 is SGDLS and CDR2 is YYNGEE.

Turning to this clonotype: One end of the junction varies from germline; a read error may be responsible. The chain couples TRBV7-3 to TRBJ2-2, with no clear D. CDR1 is SGHTA, CDR2 FQGTGA, per germline. The CDR3 length is 17 residues. The DNA for the CDR3 is TGCGCCAGCAGCCAACTCCCGTTCGGCGGGAACACCGGGGAGCTGTTTTTT. Protein: CASSQLPFGGNTGELFF.

The chain couples TRBV29-1 to TRBJ1-1; possibly TRBD1 for D (6 bases). Per the germline V gene, CDR1 is SQVTM and CDR2 is ANQGSEA. V lost 8 bases and J 1 base, leaving 14 bases between the germline ends. The CDR3 is made up of 13 amino acids. In DNA form, the CDR3 reads TGCAGCAGTTGGGCCAGGGGGAACACTGAAGCTTTCTTT. Amino acid sequence: CSSWARGNTEAFF.